This section outlines one TCR beta chain sequence together with its context. The antigen is not known. These data belong to a study of vaccination effects on CD4 cells after COVID-19. Study overall: Post-vaccine specimens arrived a median 72 days past the second dose. Study-wide results and caveats: Substantial clonal contraction characterized both infection- and vaccine-induced clones late after vaccination.

On roughly day 10 of culture, CD4+ T cells were separated out. All study participants received two doses of BNT162b2 or mRNA-1273 vaccine. Nucleocapsid antibodies stayed negative before and after vaccination, showing no earlier SARS-CoV-2 infection. Only in-frame clones appear in the TCRdb table, and some are missing; sequencing was by immunoSEQ multiplex PCR. Here the sample spans about 57,000 clones, 78% being singletons. V lost 1 base and J 4 bases, leaving 6 bases between the germline ends. The CDR3 contains 13 residues. Germline V gene sequence: CDR1 SGHDT, CDR2 YYEEEE. J is TRBJ1-5 and V is TRBV5-6; D gene unclear. The starting material was CD4+ T cells from PBMCs cultured without peptide, obtained after COVID-19 vaccination. The sequence was collected from a human donor who received a COVID-19 vaccine. The CDR3 reads CASSLWANQPQHF. DNA for the CDR3: TGTGCCAGCAGCTTGTGGGCAAATCAGCCCCAGCATTTT.